This T cell receptor beta chain came from a study of blood T cell repertoires in COVID-19 (dated by TCRdb to the early 2020s). General notes on the study: Collaborator samples came from the United States, Italy and Spain and covered acute and convalescent phases of COVID-19. The material from the prospective study consisted of cDNA or gDNA derived from T cells, B-cell-depleted T cells, or PBMCs. Deeply sampled blood TCRbeta repertoires from subjects exposed to, actively infected with, or recovered from COVID-19 were included in the dataset. The repertoires were released in a freely available public database intended as a resource for research on the immune response to SARS-CoV-2. The samples were drawn from two sources: the first 160 participants of the ongoing ImmuneRACE study, and 1,200 or so subjects contributed by 6 global collaborators. A de-identified subject ID, COVID-19 status, age in years and sex were almost always included in the sample metadata. Where HLA class I and class II types were available, the types were taken from metadata supplied by the sample provider, not from assay-based typing.

V loses 2 bases of germline sequence and J loses 5 bases, and the interval between the two ends is 12 bases. Per the germline V gene, SQVTM is the CDR1 and ANQGSEA is the CDR2. The CDR3 measures 14 amino acids from cysteine to phenylalanine. Only CDR3 DNA remains: 42 bases, in frame from the first base. Regarding this clone: Its antigen has not been determined. Base qualities are missing; no much larger clone stands one base away.

The collaborating institutions used their own protocols to collect whole blood in K2EDTA tubes. For TCRbeta analysis, collaborators shipped samples as frozen whole blood, isolated PBMCs, or DNA extracted from either of those sample types. The study at large found these results: The quantity of clinical and demographic metadata differed by source and by participant and was supplied without curation.

TCRbeta CDR3 regions were amplified from genomic DNA using the immunoSEQ Assay, a bias-controlled multiplex PCR. The authors' pipeline ran thus. The number of nucleated cells in each sample was estimated by amplification of reference gene primers within the assay. To quantify the absolute abundance of each unique TCRbeta CDR3 rearrangement, sequence reads were collapsed and filtered. Productive Simpson clonality was computed per sample as the square root of Simpson's diversity index over productive rearrangements. This is the immuneACCESS table as TCRdb keeps it, with only in-frame sequences that have V and J called. A part of the clones is gone; compared with another copy, unresolved V genes explain less than half, and the rest is unexplained. The V and J calls and clone size are taken from that table; D and trimming were inferred from the DNA. The sample yields about 190,000 clones; roughly 91% were counted once. The top ten constitute around 5.8% of the sample.

Specimen: peripheral blood. The clonotype comes from a man between 40 and 49 years old with active or convalescent COVID-19. The rearrangement combines TRBV29-1 with TRBJ2-2; TRBD2 might be the D gene, on 5 matching bases. The sequence in DNA is TGCAGCGTTGAATCCGGACTCCAAACCGGGGAGCTGTTTTTT. It translates as CSVESGLQTGELFF.